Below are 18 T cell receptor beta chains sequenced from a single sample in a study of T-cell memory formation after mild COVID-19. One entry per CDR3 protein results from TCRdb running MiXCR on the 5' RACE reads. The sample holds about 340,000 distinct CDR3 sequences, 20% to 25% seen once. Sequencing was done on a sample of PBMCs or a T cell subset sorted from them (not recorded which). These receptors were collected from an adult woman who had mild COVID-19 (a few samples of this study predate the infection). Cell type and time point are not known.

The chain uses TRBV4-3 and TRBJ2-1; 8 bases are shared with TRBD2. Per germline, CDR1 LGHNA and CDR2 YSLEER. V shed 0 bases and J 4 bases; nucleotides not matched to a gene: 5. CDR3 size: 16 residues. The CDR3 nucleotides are TGCGCCAGCAGCCAAGAAGTAGCGGGAAAATACAATGAGCAGTTCTTC. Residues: CASSQEVAGKYNEQFF.

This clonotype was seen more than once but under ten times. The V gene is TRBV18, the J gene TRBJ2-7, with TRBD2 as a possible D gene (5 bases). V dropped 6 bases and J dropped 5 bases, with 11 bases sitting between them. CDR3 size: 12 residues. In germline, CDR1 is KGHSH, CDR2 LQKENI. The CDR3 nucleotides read TGTGCCAGCTCTCCTCAGAGGGACGAGCAGTACTTC. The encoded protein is CASSPQRDEQYF.

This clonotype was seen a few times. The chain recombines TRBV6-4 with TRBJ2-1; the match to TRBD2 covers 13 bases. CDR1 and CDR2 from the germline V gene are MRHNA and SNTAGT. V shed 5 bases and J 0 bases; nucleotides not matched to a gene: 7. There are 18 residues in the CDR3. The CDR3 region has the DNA TGTGCCAGCAGTAAGGGACTAGCGGGGTCGAGCTCCTACAATGAGCAGTTCTTC. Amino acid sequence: CASSKGLAGSSSYNEQFF.

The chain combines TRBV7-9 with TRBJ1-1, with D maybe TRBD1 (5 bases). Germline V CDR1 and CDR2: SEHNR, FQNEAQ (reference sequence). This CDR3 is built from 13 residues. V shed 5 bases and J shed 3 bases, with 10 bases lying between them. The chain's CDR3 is CASSGGDYTEAFF. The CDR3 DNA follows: TGTGCCAGCAGCGGGGGTGATTACACTGAAGCTTTCTTT.

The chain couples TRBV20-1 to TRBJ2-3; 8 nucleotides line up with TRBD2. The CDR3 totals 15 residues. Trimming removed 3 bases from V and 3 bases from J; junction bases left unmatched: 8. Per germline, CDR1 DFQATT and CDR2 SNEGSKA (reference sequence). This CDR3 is CSASRSGRGTDTQYF. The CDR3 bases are TGCAGTGCTAGCCGGAGCGGGAGAGGGACAGATACGCAGTATTTT.

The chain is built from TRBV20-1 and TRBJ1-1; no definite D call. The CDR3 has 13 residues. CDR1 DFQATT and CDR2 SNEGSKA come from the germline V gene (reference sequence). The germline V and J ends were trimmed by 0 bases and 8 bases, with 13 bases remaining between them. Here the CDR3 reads CSARDRVHEEAFF. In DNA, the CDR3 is TGCAGTGCTAGAGATAGGGTACATGAGGAAGCTTTCTTT.

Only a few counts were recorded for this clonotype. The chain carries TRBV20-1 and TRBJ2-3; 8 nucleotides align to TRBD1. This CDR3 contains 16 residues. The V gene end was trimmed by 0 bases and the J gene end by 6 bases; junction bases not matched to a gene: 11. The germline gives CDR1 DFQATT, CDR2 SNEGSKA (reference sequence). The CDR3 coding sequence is TGCAGTGCTAGAGATCGTTCAGGACAGGGCCCGGATACGCAGTATTTT. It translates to CSARDRSGQGPDTQYF.

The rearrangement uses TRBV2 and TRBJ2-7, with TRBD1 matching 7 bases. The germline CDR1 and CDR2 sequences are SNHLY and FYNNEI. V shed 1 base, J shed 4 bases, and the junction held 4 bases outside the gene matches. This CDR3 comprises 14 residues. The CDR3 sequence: CASSEGQGYYEQYF. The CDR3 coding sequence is TGTGCCAGCAGTGAAGGACAGGGATATTACGAGCAGTACTTC.

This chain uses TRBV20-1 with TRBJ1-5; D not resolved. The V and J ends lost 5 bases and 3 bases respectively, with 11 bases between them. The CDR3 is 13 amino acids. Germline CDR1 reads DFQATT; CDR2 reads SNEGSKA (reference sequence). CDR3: CSASKETNQPQHF. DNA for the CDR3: TGCAGTGCTTCAAAAGAAACCAATCAGCCCCAGCATTTT.

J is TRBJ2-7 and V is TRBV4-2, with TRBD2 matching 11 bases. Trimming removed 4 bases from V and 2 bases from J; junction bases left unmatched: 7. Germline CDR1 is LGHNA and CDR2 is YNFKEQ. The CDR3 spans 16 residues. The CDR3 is CASSLSGLAVTYEQYF. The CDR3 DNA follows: TGTGCCAGCAGCCTTTCGGGACTAGCGGTCACCTACGAGCAGTACTTC.

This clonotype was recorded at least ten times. The CDR3 bases are TGTGCCATCAGGTCGTCGACAGGGGTAGCTGGAAACACCATATATTTT. This codes for CAIRSSTGVAGNTIYF. This rearrangement joins TRBV10-3 to TRBJ1-3; 8 bases map to TRBD1. Germline V CDR1 and CDR2: ENHRY, SYGVKD. This CDR3 is built from 16 residues. The V gene end was trimmed by 6 bases and the J gene end by 2 bases; junction bases not matched to a gene: 9.

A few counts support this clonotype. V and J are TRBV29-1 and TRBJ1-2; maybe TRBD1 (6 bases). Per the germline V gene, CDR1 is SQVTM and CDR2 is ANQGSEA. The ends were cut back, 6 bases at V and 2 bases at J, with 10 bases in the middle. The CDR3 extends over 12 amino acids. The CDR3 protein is CSVADSNYGYTF. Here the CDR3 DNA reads TGCAGCGTCGCGGACAGCAACTATGGCTACACCTTC.

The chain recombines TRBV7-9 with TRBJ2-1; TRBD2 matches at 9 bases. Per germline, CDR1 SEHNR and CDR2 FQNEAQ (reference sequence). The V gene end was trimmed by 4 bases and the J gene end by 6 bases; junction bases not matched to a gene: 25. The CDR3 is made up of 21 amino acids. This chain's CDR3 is CASSWKLSASGGQTGGNEQFF. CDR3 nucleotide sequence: TGTGCCAGCAGCTGGAAACTATCTGCGAGCGGGGGGCAGACGGGAGGCAATGAGCAGTTCTTC.

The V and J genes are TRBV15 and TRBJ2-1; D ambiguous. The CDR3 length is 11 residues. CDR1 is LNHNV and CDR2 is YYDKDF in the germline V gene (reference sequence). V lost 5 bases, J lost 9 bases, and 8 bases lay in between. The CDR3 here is CATSSRSEQFF. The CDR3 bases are TGTGCCACCAGCTCCCGTAGTGAGCAGTTCTTC.

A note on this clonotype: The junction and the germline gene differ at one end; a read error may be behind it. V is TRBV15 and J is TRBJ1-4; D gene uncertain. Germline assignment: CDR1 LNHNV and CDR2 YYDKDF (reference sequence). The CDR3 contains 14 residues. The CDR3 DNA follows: TGTGCCACCAGCAGGGGTACTTCTAAGGAAAAACTGTTTTTT. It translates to CATSRGTSKEKLFF.

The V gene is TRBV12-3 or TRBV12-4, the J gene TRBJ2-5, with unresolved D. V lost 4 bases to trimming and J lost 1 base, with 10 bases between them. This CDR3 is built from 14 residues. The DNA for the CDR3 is TGTGCCAGCAGTTACGGTCGGGCCCAAGAGACCCAGTACTTC. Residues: CASSYGRAQETQYF.

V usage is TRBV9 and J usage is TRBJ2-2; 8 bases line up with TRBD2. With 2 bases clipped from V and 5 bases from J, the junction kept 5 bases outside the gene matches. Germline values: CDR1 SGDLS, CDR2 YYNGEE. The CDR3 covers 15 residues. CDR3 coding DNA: TGTGCCAGCAGCGTTAGCGGGAAGAAGACCGGGGAGCTGTTTTTT. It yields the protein CASSVSGKKTGELFF. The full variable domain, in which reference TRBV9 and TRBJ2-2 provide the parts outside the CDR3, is DSGVTQTPKHLITATGQRVTLRCSPRSGDLSVYWYQQSLDQGLQFLIQYYNGEERAKGNILERFSAQQFPDLHSELNLSSLELGDSALYFCASSVSGKKTGELFFGEGSRLTVL.

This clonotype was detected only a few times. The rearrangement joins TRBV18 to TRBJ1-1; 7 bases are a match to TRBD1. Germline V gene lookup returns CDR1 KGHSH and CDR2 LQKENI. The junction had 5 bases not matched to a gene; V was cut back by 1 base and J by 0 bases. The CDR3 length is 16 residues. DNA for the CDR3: TGTGCCAGCTCACCACAGGGACAGAACATGAACACTGAAGCTTTCTTT. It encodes CASSPQGQNMNTEAFF.